This T cell receptor beta chain was identified in a study of T cell responses to AZD1222 COVID-19 vaccine. Whole-study results and caveats: Spike-specific TCR breadth and depth both grew after two AZD1222 doses. Regions 160-218 and 743-854 dominated among vaccine-associated CD4 TCRs spanning spike. No day 14 peak samples; only post-peak repertoires were characterized. White British ancestry dominated among donors, who included more females, and clonal diversity was possibly underestimated.

The CDR3 has 18 amino acids. V was shortened by 6 bases and J by 0 bases, with 23 bases between the two germline ends. Germline V gene lookup returns CDR1 SGHVS and CDR2 FQNEAQ. TCRdb's table, derived via immunoSEQ multiplex PCR, lists solely in-frame clones and lacks some. The data show about 87,000 clones, almost 90% seen once. A word on this clone: The antigen remains unidentified.

The source of this sequence is an adult in good health. The chain combines TRBV7-8 with TRBJ2-5, with a possible D match to TRBD2 (6 bases). The sequences come from peripheral blood, collected on day 0 of AZD1222 vaccination. The DNA for the CDR3 is TGTGCCAGCAGTTCTGAATATCTAGCGACGACGTACCAAGAGACCCAGTACTTC. This codes for CASSSEYLATTYQETQYF.